This TCR beta chain derives from a study of Tregs in tolerant kidney transplant recipients. Whole-study findings and limits: Activated donor B cell expansion appeared to reveal the most relevant donor-specific TCRbeta repertoire.

CD4+CD25+CD127- Tregs, CD4+CD25- non-Tregs, CD4 and CD8 cells were sorted. Some clones are missing from TCRdb's copy, which holds only in-frame ones; the method was immunoSEQ multiplex PCR. The sample lists tens of thousands of clones, approximately 82% seen once, with around 5.5% in the top ten. This clone was counted once. Its cognate antigen is unknown. Additional DNA sequences in this sample encode the identical CDR3. This CDR3 is built from 14 residues. Trimming pared 6 bases from V and 0 bases from J, leaving 11 bases between. The germline CDR1 and CDR2 sequences are SNHLY and FYNNEI. The TCR originated in a human donor in good health. The sequencing input was CD4+ T cells from blood. The chain links TRBV2 to TRBJ1-1; unclear D gene. The CDR3 DNA reads TGTGCCAGCAGCGGAACGACTTTGAACACTGAAGCTTTCTTT. Protein: CASSGTTLNTEAFF.